The 12 T cell receptor beta chains below come from one sample, sequenced in a study of T cells in women clearing cervical HPV infection. Sequencing used immunoSEQ multiplex PCR; TCRdb keeps in-frame clones, though not all of them. The specimen's table records about 21,000 clones. The material sequenced was blood buffy coat. These receptors were collected from a woman between 18 and 70 years old with a cervical HPV16 infection that either progressed to CIN3+ or cleared (not recorded which).

Turning to this clone: The read terminates 3 residues before the CDR3 end, so the remaining end is supplied by the germline J gene. This chain connects TRBV20-1 to TRBJ2-1; the match to TRBD2 covers 10 bases. CDR1 is DFQATT and CDR2 is SNEGSKA in the germline V gene (reference sequence). The CDR3 length is 15 residues. V lost 2 bases to trimming and J lost 2 bases; unmatched junction nucleotides: 3. The chain's CDR3 is CSARKLAGPYNEQFF. CDR3 DNA (partial): TGCAGTGCTAGAAAACTAGCGGGACCCTACAATGAG.

A word on this clone: The CDR3 goes on 3 residues after the read ends, and that part is filled in from the germline J gene. This chain joins TRBV7-9 and TRBJ2-3; D may be TRBD2 (6 bases). Germline CDR1 reads SEHNR; CDR2 reads FQNEAQ (reference sequence). This CDR3 comprises 14 residues. The V and J ends lost 5 bases and 0 bases respectively, with 9 bases between them. CDR3 bases read: TGTGCCAGCAGCCGGGGAGGTAGCACAGATACG. Its translation is CASSRGGSTDT. The whole CDR3 protein reads CASSRGGSTDTQYF.

The CDR3 bases that were read are TGTGCCAGCAGCGCCACTAGCGGGTACTACGAC. It yields the protein CASSATSGYYD. In full, the CDR3 reads CASSATSGYYDYTF. The rearrangement links TRBV7-9 to TRBJ1-2, with D uncertain. The sequenced fragment ends 3 residues before the CDR3 boundary, so the rest is inferred from the germline J gene. The CDR3 is 14 amino acids. Germline loops: CDR1 SEHNR, CDR2 FQNEAQ (reference sequence).

A note on this clone: The read finishes 3 residues shy of the CDR3 end, and the germline J gene is used to complete it. The chain couples TRBV14 to TRBJ1-1, with D possibly TRBD1 on 5 matching bases. This CDR3 region has 13 residues. In germline, CDR1 is SGHDN, CDR2 FVKESK. The germline V and J ends were trimmed by 0 bases and 3 bases, with 5 bases remaining between them. The CDR3 bases that were read are TGTGCCAGCAGCCAAGACAGGGACACTGAA. Its protein is CASSQDRDTE. The CDR3 reads in full as CASSQDRDTEAFF.

With respect to this clone: The CDR3 is cut off 3 residues early in the read; its end comes from the germline J gene. V usage is TRBV6-4 and J usage is TRBJ2-6; TRBD1 agrees at 7 bases. The J segment lost 4 bases and the V segment lost 6 bases, leaving 3 bases of the junction unmatched. The CDR3 runs to 14 residues. The germline V gene has CDR1 MRHNA and CDR2 SNTAGT. The CDR3 DNA, read in part, is TGTGCCAGCAGCACAGGGGAGGGGGCCAACGTC. Translating it yields CASSTGEGANV. The full-length CDR3 reads as CASSTGEGANVLTF.

Concerning this clone: With the read ending 3 residues before the CDR3 end, the germline J gene is used to fill in that end. The chain recombines TRBV3-1 (or the pseudogene TRBV3-2) with TRBJ2-7; TRBD2 matches at 9 bases. V shed 1 base and J 2 bases; nucleotides not matched to a gene: 12. The V gene's germline CDR1 is LGHDT and CDR2 YNNKEL (reference sequence). This CDR3 has 18 residues. The CDR3 loop is CASSQGSHSGSTTYEQYF. The CDR3 DNA, read in part, is TGTGCCAGCAGCCAAGGGTCCCATAGCGGGAGTACCACCTACGAG.

A remark on this clone: The CDR3 extends 3 residues past the end of the read, so its final part is completed from the germline J gene. The chain links TRBV6-4 to TRBJ1-4; D is unclear. V was cut by 2 bases and J by 7 bases, with 5 bases left in between. This CDR3 spans 12 amino acids. Germline V gene sequence: CDR1 MRHNA, CDR2 SNTAGT. Here the CDR3 reads CASSDNGEKLFF. CDR3 DNA (partial): TGTGCCAGCAGTGACAACGGTGAAAAA.

In the case of this clone: The read ends 3 residues shy of where the CDR3 ends; the end is completed using the germline J gene. The genes are TRBV6-1 and TRBJ2-3; weak D call: TRBD1 (6 bases). This CDR3 region has 14 residues. Between the trimmed V and J ends, which lost 1 base and 2 bases, there was a span of 7 bases. CDR1 is MNHNS and CDR2 is SASEGT in the germline V gene. CDR3 region: CASSEEGVTDTQYF. The CDR3 bases that were read are TGTGCCAGCAGTGAAGAGGGGGTCACAGATACG.

To note about this clone: The read falls 3 residues short of the CDR3 end, and the missing part is taken from the germline J gene. V gene TRBV25-1 combines with J gene TRBJ2-3; 10 nucleotides agree with TRBD1. Germline V gives CDR1 MGHDK, CDR2 SYGVNS. J was trimmed by 2 bases and V by 5 bases; bases with no gene match: 7. This CDR3 contains 16 residues. The DNA read from the CDR3 is TGTGCCAGCAGTCCTAAGACAGGGGGCAACACAGATACG. Translating gives CASSPKTGGNTDT. The complete CDR3 protein is CASSPKTGGNTDTQYF.

CDR3 loop: CASSPSLGLYGYTF. The CDR3 bases that were read are TGTGCCAGCAGCCCCAGTCTAGGACTCTATGGC. The chain has TRBV7-9 and TRBJ1-2, with D unresolved. The read finishes 3 residues shy of the CDR3 end, and the germline J gene is used to complete it. The CDR3 sequence is 14 residues long. The germline V gene encodes CDR1 SEHNR and CDR2 FQNEAQ (reference sequence). V lost 5 bases to trimming and J lost 4 bases, with 14 bases between them.

About this clone itself: Read sequence stops 3 residues before the CDR3 end, and the germline J gene provides the missing end. The V and J genes are TRBV6-2 or TRBV6-3 and TRBJ2-7; TRBD2 aligns across 7 bases. Per germline, CDR1 MNHEY and CDR2 SVGEGT. This CDR3 has 14 amino acids. The V and J ends lost 3 bases and 2 bases, in that order; junction bases with no gene match: 4. The CDR3 DNA, read in part, is TGTGCCAGCAGTTATTTGCGGGAGCCCTACGAG. Translating it yields CASSYLREPYE. The entire CDR3 is CASSYLREPYEQYF.

CDR3 DNA (partial): TGCAGTGCTAGAGATAAACAGGGGAATGAAAAG. Translation: CSARDKQGNEK. The whole CDR3 region reads CSARDKQGNEKLFF. The chain recombines TRBV20-1 with TRBJ2-2, with TRBD1 matching 7 bases. Sequencing ends 3 residues short of the CDR3 end; the germline J gene provides the rest. The CDR3 runs to 14 residues. CDR1 DFQATT and CDR2 SNEGSKA come from the germline V gene (reference sequence).